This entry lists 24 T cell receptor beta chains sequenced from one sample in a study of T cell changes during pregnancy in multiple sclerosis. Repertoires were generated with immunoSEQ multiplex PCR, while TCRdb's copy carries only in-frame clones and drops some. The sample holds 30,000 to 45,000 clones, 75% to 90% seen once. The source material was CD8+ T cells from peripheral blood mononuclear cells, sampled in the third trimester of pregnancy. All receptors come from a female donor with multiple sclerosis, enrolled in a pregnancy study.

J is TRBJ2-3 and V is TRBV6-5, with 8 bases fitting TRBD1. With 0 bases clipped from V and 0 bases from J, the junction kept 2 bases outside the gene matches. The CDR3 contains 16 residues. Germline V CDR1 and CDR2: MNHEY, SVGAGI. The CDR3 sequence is CASSYSTGGSTDTQYF. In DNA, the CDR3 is TGTGCCAGCAGTTACTCAACAGGGGGGAGCACAGATACGCAGTATTTT.

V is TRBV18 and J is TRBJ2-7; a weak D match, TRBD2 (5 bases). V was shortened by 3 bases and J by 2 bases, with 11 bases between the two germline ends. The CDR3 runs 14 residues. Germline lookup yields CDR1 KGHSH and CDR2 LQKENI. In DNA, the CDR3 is TGTGCCAGCTCACCCCGGGTGGGAGCCTACGAGCAGTACTTC. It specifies CASSPRVGAYEQYF.

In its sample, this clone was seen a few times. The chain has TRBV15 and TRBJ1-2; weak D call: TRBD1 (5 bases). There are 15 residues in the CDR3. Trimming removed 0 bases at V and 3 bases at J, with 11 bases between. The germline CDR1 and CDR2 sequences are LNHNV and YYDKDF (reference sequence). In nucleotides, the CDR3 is TGTGCCACCAGCAGAGATCACGGGGGTGACTATGGCTACACCTTC. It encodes CATSRDHGGDYGYTF.

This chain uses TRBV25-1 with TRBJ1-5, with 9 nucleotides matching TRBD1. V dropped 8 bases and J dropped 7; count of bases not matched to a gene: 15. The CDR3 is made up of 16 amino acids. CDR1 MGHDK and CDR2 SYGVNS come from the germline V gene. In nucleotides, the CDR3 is TGTGCCAGCCCCGGGACAGGGAAGATTTACAGCCAGCCCCAGCATTTT. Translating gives CASPGTGKIYSQPQHF.

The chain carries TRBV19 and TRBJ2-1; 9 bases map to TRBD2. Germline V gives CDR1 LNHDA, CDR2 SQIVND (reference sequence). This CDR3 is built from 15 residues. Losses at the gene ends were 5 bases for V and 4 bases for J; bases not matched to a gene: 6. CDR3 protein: CASSLKRGVYNEQFF. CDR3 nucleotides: TGTGCCAGTAGTCTTAAGCGGGGGGTATACAATGAGCAGTTCTTC.

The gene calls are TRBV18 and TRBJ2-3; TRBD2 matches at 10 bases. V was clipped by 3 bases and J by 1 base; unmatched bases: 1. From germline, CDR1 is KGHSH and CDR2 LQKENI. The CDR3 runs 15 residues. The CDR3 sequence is CASSPGTSGTDTQYF. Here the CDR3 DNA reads TGTGCCAGCTCACCCGGGACTAGCGGCACAGATACGCAGTATTTT.

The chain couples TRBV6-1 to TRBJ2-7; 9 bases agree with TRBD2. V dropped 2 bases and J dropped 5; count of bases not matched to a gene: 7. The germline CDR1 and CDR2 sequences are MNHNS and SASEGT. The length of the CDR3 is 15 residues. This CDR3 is CASSEQAGGPHEQYF. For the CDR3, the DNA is TGTGCCAGCAGTGAACAGGCGGGAGGGCCGCACGAGCAGTACTTC.

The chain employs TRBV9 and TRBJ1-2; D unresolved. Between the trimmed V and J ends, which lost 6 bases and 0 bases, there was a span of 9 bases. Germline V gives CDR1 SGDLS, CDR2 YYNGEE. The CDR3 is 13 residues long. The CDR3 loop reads CASKGGSNYGYTF. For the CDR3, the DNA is TGTGCCAGCAAGGGAGGATCTAACTATGGCTACACCTTC.

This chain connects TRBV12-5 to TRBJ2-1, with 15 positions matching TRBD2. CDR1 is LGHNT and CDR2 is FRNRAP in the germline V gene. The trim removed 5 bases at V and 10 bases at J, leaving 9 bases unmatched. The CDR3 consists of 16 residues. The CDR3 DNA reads TGTGCTAGTGGTGATCGGACTAGCGGGGGGGCCTTCGAGCAGTTCTTC. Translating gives CASGDRTSGGAFEQFF. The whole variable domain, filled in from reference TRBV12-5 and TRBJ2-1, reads DARVTQTPRHKVTEMGQEVTMRCQPILGHNTVFWYRQTMMQGLELLAYFRNRAPLDDSGMPKDRFSAEMPDATLATLKIQPSEPRDSAVYFCASGDRTSGGAFEQFFGPGTRLTVL.

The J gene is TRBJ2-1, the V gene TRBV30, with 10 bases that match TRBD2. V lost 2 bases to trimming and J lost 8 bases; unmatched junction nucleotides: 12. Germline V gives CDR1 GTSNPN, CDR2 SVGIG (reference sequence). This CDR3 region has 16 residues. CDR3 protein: CAWSPGLAFFLYEQFF. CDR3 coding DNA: TGTGCCTGGAGTCCGGGACTAGCGTTTTTTTTGTATGAGCAGTTCTTC.

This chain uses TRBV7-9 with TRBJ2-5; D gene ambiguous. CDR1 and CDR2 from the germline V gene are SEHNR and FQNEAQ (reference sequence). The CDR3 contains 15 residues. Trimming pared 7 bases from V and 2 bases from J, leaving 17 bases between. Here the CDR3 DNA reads TGTGCCAGCATCAATCCAATCGGTCGTCAAGAGACCCAGTACTTC. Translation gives CASINPIGRQETQYF.

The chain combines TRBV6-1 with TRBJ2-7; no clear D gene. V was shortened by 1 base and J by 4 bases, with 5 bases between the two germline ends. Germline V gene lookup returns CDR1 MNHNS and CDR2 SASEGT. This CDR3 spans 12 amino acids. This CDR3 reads CASSEERYEQYF. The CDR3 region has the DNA TGTGCCAGCAGTGAAGAACGGTACGAGCAGTACTTC.

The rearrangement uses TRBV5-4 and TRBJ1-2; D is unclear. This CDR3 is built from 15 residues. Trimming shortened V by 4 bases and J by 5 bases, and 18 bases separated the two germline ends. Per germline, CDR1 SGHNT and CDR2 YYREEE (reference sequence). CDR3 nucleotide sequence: TGTGCCAGCAGCCCCTACCCCCGACAATTTTATGGCTACACCTTC. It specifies CASSPYPRQFYGYTF.

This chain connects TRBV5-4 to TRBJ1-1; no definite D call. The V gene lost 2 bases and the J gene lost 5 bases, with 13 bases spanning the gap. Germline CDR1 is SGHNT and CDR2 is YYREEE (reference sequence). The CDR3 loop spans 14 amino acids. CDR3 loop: CASSFRRTLTEAFF. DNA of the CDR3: TGTGCCAGCAGCTTCCGGAGGACGTTGACTGAAGCTTTCTTT.

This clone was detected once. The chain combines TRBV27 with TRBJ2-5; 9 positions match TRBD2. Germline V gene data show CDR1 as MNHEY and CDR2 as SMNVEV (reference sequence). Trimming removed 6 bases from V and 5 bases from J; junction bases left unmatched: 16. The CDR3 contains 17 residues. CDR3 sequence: CASRRATSGERSETQYF. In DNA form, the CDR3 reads TGTGCCAGCAGAAGGGCGACTAGCGGAGAAAGGTCGGAGACCCAGTACTTC.

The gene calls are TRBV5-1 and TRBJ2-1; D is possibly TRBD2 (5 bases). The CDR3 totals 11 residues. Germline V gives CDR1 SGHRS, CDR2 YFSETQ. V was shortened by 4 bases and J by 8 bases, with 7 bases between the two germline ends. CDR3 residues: CASSEDYEQFF. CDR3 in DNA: TGCGCCAGCAGCGAGGACTATGAGCAGTTCTTC.

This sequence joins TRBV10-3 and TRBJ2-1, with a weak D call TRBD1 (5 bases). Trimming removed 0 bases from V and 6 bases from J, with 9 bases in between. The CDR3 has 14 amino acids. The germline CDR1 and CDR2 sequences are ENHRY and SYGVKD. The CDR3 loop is CAISESDSSNEQFF. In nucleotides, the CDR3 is TGTGCCATCAGTGAGTCTGACAGCAGCAATGAGCAGTTCTTC.

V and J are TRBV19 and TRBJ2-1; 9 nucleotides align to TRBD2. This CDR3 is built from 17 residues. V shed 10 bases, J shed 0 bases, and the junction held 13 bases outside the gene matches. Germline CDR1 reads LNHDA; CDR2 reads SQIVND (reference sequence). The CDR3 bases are TGTGCCACCGCCGGGACTAGCCTGGCGGGCTCCTACAATGAGCAGTTCTTC. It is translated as CATAGTSLAGSYNEQFF.

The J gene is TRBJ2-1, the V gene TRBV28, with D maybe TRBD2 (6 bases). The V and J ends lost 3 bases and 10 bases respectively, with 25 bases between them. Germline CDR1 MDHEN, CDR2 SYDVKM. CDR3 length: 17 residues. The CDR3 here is CASSFPPRTSLGLEQFF. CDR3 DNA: TGTGCCAGCAGTTTCCCCCCCAGAACTAGCTTGGGTCTGGAGCAGTTCTTC.

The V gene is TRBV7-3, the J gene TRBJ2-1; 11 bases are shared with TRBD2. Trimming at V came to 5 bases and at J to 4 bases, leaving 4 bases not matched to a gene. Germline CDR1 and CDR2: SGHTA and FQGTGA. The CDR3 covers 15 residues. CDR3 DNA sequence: TGTGCCAGCAGCGTTAGCGGGGGGGAATACAATGAGCAGTTCTTC. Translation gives CASSVSGGEYNEQFF.

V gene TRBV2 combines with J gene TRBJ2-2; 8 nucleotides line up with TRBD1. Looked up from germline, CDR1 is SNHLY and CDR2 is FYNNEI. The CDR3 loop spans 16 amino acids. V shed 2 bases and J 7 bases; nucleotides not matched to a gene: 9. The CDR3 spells CASSESSRGLGGELFF. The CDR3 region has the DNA TGTGCCAGCAGTGAATCGAGCAGGGGGCTGGGCGGGGAGCTGTTTTTT.

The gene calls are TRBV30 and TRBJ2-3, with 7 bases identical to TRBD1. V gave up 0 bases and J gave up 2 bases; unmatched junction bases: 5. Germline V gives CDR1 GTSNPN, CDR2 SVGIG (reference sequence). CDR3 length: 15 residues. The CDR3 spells CAWSVGQVNTDTQYF. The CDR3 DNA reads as TGTGCCTGGAGTGTTGGACAGGTGAACACAGATACGCAGTATTTT.

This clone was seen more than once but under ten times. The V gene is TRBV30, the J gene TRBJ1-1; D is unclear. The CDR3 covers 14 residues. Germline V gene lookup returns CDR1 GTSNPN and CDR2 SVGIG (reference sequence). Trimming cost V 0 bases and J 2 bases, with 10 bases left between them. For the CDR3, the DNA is TGTGCCTGGAGTGTACCCAGGTTCAACACTGAAGCTTTCTTT. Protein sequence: CAWSVPRFNTEAFF.

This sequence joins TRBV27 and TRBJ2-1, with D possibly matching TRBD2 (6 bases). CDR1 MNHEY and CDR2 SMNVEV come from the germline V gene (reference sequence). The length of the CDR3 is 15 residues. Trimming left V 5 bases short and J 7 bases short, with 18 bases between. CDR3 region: CASSPAYSGGNEQFF. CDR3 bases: TGTGCCAGCAGTCCAGCTTACTCAGGAGGGAATGAGCAGTTCTTC.